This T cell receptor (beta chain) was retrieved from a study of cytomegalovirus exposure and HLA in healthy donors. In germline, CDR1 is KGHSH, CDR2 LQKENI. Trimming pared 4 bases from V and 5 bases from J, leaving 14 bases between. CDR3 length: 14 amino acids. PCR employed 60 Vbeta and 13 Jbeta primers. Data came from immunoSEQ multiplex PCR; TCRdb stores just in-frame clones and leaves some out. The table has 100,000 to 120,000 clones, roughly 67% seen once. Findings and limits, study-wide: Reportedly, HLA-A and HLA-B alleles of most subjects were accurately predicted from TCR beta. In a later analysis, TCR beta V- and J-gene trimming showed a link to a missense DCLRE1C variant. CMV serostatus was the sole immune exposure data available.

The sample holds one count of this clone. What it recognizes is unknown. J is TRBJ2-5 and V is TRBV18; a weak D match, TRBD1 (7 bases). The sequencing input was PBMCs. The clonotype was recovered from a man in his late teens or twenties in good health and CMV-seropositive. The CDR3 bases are TGTGCCAGCTCACTCGGGGGACAGTTGGAGACCCAGTACTTC. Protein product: CASSLGGQLETQYF.